The clone carrying this TCR beta chain appeared a single time. The antigen remains undetermined. Clones were sequenced by immunoSEQ multiplex PCR, and TCRdb holds only the in-frame ones, with some missing. Among roughly 120,000 clones listed, around nine tenths were seen once. These data are taken from a study of T cell responses to AZD1222 COVID-19 vaccine. Regarding the study as a whole: In the spike-specific TCR repertoire, nearly half reportedly target unmutated variant regions. Repertoire collection took place solely once the T cell response had peaked.

Pooled samples include second doses given at about 4 or 12 weeks. With 0 bases removed from V and 6 bases from J, the gap between germline ends came to 15 bases. Looked up from germline, CDR1 is MDHEN and CDR2 is SYDVKM. This CDR3 is 15 amino acids long. The receptor was derived from an adult who received the AZD1222 COVID-19 vaccine. Sequenced material: peripheral blood, taken 28 days after the second AZD1222 dose. The V gene is TRBV28, the J gene TRBJ2-7; the D gene could be TRBD1 or TRBD2 (5 bases each). The CDR3 is CASSLWAEGSVEQYF. The CDR3 DNA sequence: TGTGCCAGCAGTTTATGGGCAGAGGGGAGCGTCGAGCAGTACTTC.